The source of this T cell receptor beta chain is a study of CD8 T cells in ankylosing spondylitis. Whole-study results and caveats: There were earlier reports of some motif variants in reactive arthritis synovial fluid and blood. A TCR beta motif made of fewer than ten highly homologous variants seemed typical of ankylosing spondylitis blood. Disease-associated clonotypes exhibited CD8+ identity and were relatively infrequent in peripheral blood. Disease-linked clones were reportedly significantly enriched in matched ankylosing spondylitis synovial fluid.

The CDR3 loop spans 15 amino acids. V dropped 6 bases and J dropped 0 bases, with 12 bases sitting between them. Germline-derived CDR1 and CDR2 are MNHNS and SASEGT. For TCR beta, libraries came from quantitative 5'-RACE with molecular barcodes. Via MiXCR, TCRdb re-called the 5' RACE reads, giving one row per CDR3 protein. Of a few hundred thousand distinct CDR3 sequences listed, 20% to 25% are singletons. As for this clonotype: Its target is unknown.

The receptor comes from a male donor with ankylosing spondylitis. This chain uses TRBV6-1 with TRBJ2-1, with D hard to call. The sample was blood, either unsorted or a sorted T cell fraction (not recorded which). The CDR3 sequence is CASSKPRISYNEQFF. As DNA, the CDR3 is TGTGCCAGCAGCAAGCCGAGGATCTCCTACAATGAGCAGTTCTTC.